These 2 T cell receptor beta chains originate from one sample sequenced in a study of blood T cell repertoires in COVID-19. Sequenced by immunoSEQ multiplex PCR; TCRdb stores in-frame clones only, minus some. Counted here are 130,000 to 150,000 clones, about 80% occurring once; the ten biggest clones make up 3% to 3.5%. The sample taken for sequencing was peripheral blood. These receptors were obtained from an elderly woman with acute or convalescent COVID-19.

This clone was seen only a few times. The chain uses TRBV29-1 and TRBJ1-2; D uncertain. CDR3 length: 15 amino acids. Trimming shortened V by 4 bases and J by 3 bases, and 18 bases separated the two germline ends. CDR1 SQVTM and CDR2 ANQGSEA come from the germline V gene. The CDR3 coding sequence is TGCAGCGTTGCAGTGGACTCGGTATATGACTATGGCTACACCTTC. Protein product: CSVAVDSVYDYGYTF.

The chain uses TRBV6-2 or TRBV6-3 and TRBJ1-2; D not resolved. The CDR3 covers 14 residues. CDR1 MNHEY and CDR2 SVGEGT come from the germline V gene. V lost 2 bases, J lost 7 bases, and 14 bases lay in between. The DNA for the CDR3 is TGTGCCAGCAGTTACGGTTCCGTGTGGAGTGGCTACACCTTC. This sequence encodes CASSYGSVWSGYTF.